Listed below are T cell receptor beta chains from one sample, sequenced in a study of cytomegalovirus exposure and HLA in healthy donors. Clones were sequenced by immunoSEQ multiplex PCR, and TCRdb holds only the in-frame ones, with some missing. Here the sample spans 260,000 or so clones, around 91% being singletons. The sequenced sample consisted of PBMCs. The receptors were gathered from a woman aged 30 to 39 in good health and CMV-seronegative. Each CDR3 is given with its conserved first and last residue. The D gene is left open where the match is weak. Clone size is stated in some rows and not others, as once, few, many or a class when expanded.

j_call clone_size v_call d_call cdr3_nt cdr3_aa
TRBJ1-1 NA TRBV25-1 NA TGTGCCAGCTCTAACACAGGGTCGAACACTGAAGCTTTCTTT CASSNTGSNTEAFF
TRBJ2-7 NA TRBV10-3 TRBD1 TGTGCCATCAGTGGAAACAGGGGCCGATCCTACGAGCAGTACTTC CAISGNRGRSYEQYF
TRBJ2-1 NA TRBV15 TRBD1 TGTGCCACCAGCAGCCCCCGGGACAGGGTTCGCAATGAGCAGTTCTTC CATSSPRDRVRNEQFF
TRBJ1-2 NA TRBV30 NA TGTGCCTGGAATCAGGGGCGCGGAGGCTACACCTTC CAWNQGRGGYTF
TRBJ2-3 NA TRBV5-6 NA TGTGCCAGCAGCTTACCTACTAGAGCAGATACGCAGTATTTT CASSLPTRADTQYF
TRBJ2-7 NA TRBV18 NA TGTGCCAGCTCACCAAAACAGGCCTACGAGCAGTACTTC CASSPKQAYEQYF
TRBJ1-1 NA TRBV29-1 NA TGCAGCGCCTGTTTCGAGGCGGGCACTGAAGCTTTCTTT CSACFEAGTEAFF
TRBJ2-2 NA TRBV9 NA TGTGCCAGCAGCCCTTCGGAGGGAGGTGGGACCGGGGAGCTGTTTTTT CASSPSEGGGTGELFF
TRBJ2-7 once TRBV6-7 NA TGTGCCAGCCGGGCTTGGGGATCCTACGAGCAGTACTTC CASRAWGSYEQYF
TRBJ1-4 NA TRBV6-5 TRBD1 TGTGCCAGCAAGGGCCAACAGGGGAATGAAAAACTGTTTTTT CASKGQQGNEKLFF
TRBJ1-1 NA TRBV11-2 NA TGTGCCAGCAGCCCCCTGGCAGGGCCACTACACATGAACACTGAAGCTTTCTTT CASSPLAGPLHMNTEAFF
TRBJ2-7 once TRBV27 NA TGTGCCAGCAACGTCTTAGGGAACCCCTCCTACGAGCAGTACTTC CASNVLGNPSYEQYF
TRBJ2-1 NA TRBV9 TRBD1 TGTGCCAGCAGCGTGGCTAAGACAGGGAAGCAGTTCTTC CASSVAKTGKQFF
TRBJ2-7 NA TRBV4-2 NA TGTGCCAGCAGCCCGGGTTTGGGGGACTACGAGCAGTACTTC CASSPGLGDYEQYF
TRBJ2-6 NA TRBV27 NA TGTGCCAGCAGTGGCCCCGGCTCTGGGGCCAACGTCCTGACTTTC CASSGPGSGANVLTF
TRBJ2-7 NA TRBV19 TRBD1 TGTGCCAGTAGTACCGCGTTTGGGACAGCGAACTACGAGCAGTACTTC CASSTAFGTANYEQYF
TRBJ2-5 NA TRBV11-3 TRBD1 TGTGCCAGCAGCCGAGGGGGCTGGGGTTCCAACCAAGAGACCCAGTACTTC CASSRGGWGSNQETQYF
TRBJ2-6 NA TRBV5-1 TRBD1 TGCGCCAGCAGCTTGGCCGGGACAGGGCACTCTGGGGCCAACGTCCTGACTTTC CASSLAGTGHSGANVLTF
TRBJ1-1 NA TRBV6-6 NA TGTGCCAGCAGCCGGACAGAGAACACTGAAGCTTTCTTT CASSRTENTEAFF
TRBJ2-5 NA TRBV27 NA TGTGCCAGCAGATCTCAAGAGACCCAGTACTTC CASRSQETQYF
TRBJ2-1 NA TRBV7-3 NA TGTGCCAGCAGCTTAGGTGCCCTTTCAGCAGGGAATGAGCAGTTCTTC CASSLGALSAGNEQFF
TRBJ2-7 NA TRBV27 TRBD2 TGTGCCAGCAGTATCTTCGCGGGAGAAGGGTACGAGCAGTACTTC CASSIFAGEGYEQYF
TRBJ2-2 NA TRBV6-4 NA TGTGCCAGCAGTGACAGTGGGACCGGGGAGCTGTTTTTT CASSDSGTGELFF
TRBJ2-1 NA TRBV5-1 TRBD1 TGCGCCAGCAGCTTGGGACAGGGGTACAATGAGCAGTTCTTC CASSLGQGYNEQFF
TRBJ1-2 NA TRBV15 TRBD1 TGTGCCACCAGCAGAGATCGGGGACAGGGGAATGGCTACACCTTC CATSRDRGQGNGYTF
TRBJ2-1 NA TRBV7-6 TRBD1 TGTGCCAGCAGCTTAGTGGGACAGGGCACGAGTGAGCAGTTCTTC CASSLVGQGTSEQFF
TRBJ2-2 NA TRBV15 NA TGTGCCACCAGCAGACTTTTCTCCGGGGAGCTGTTTTTT CATSRLFSGELFF
TRBJ2-6 NA TRBV28 TRBD1 TGTGCCAGCAGTACTCAGGGGGCGCCGGGGGCCAACGTCCTGACTTTC CASSTQGAPGANVLTF
TRBJ2-7 NA TRBV27 NA TGTGCCAGCACCCCGTACGAGCAGTACTTC CASTPYEQYF
TRBJ2-6 NA TRBV19 NA TGTGCCAGTAATTCGGCGTCTGGGGCCAACGTCCTGACTTTC CASNSASGANVLTF